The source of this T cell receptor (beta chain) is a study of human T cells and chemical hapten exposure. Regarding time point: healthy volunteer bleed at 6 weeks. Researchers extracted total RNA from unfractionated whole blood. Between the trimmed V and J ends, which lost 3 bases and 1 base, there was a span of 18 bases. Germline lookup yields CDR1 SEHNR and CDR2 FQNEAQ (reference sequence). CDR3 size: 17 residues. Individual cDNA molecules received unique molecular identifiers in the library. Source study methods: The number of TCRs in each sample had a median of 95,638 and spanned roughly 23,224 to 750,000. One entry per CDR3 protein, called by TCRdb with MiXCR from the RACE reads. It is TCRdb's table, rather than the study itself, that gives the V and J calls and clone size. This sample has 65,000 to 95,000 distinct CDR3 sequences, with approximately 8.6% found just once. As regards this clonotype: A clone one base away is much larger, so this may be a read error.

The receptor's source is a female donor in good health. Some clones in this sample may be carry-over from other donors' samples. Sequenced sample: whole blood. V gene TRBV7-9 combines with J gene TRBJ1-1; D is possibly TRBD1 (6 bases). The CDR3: CASSFRSGGSRNTEAFF. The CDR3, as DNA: TGTGCCAGCAGCTTTCGGTCGGGGGGCTCCAGGAACACTGAAGCTTTCTTT.